This section outlines one T cell receptor (beta chain) sequence together with its context. What it recognizes is unknown. The data derive from a study of CD8+ T cells in alopecia areata. Whole-study results and caveats: Possibly because of HLA-related factors, TCR sharing was less clear across patients than in mice. In lesional scalp, particularly from alopecia totalis/universalis, clonality was higher than in normal scalp.

Specimens obtained from alopecia areata patients comprised lesional scalp punch biopsies and peripheral blood. Sorting separated CD4+ and CD8+ T cells out of PBMCs. Investigators isolated RNA and reverse transcribed it into cDNA to act as the sequencing template. The assay was immunoSEQ multiplex PCR, and TCRdb's table has in-frame clones only and misses some. The data contain approximately 30,000 clones, around 62% of them singletons. V was pared by 1 base and J by 9 bases, with 10 bases between. The germline V gene has CDR1 MGHRA and CDR2 YSYEKL. The CDR3 length is 13 residues. The material sequenced was NKG2D-high CD8+ T cells sorted from blood. This clonotype was sampled from a human donor with alopecia areata. This chain joins TRBV4-1 and TRBJ2-1, with a possible D match to TRBD2 (5 bases). The chain's CDR3 is CASSQGEGVEQFF. The CDR3 DNA is TGCGCCAGCAGCCAAGGTGAGGGAGTTGAGCAGTTCTTC.